This section outlines one T cell receptor beta chain sequence together with its context. V dropped 4 bases and J dropped 7; count of bases not matched to a gene: 10. CDR3 length: 15 residues. The germline V gene encodes CDR1 MDHEN and CDR2 SYDVKM. Original methodology: Quantification of nucleated cells was approximated via reference gene primer amplification. TCRdb keeps only in-frame clones here, not all; method: immunoSEQ multiplex PCR. The V and J calls and clone size come from that table; D and trimming were worked out from the DNA. The table has approximately 260,000 clones, approximately 82% seen once; the top ten hold nearly 5%. These data come from a study of blood T cell repertoires in COVID-19. Study summary: The United States, Italy and Spain provided the acute and convalescent COVID-19 samples. PBMCs, B-cell-depleted T cells, or T cells provided the cDNA or gDNA that made up the material.

The TCR comes from a woman over 75 with active or convalescent COVID-19. Sequenced sample: peripheral blood. This chain joins TRBV28 and TRBJ2-7; 10 bases are a match to TRBD2. The CDR3 DNA follows: TGTGCCAGCAGTTCTAGCGGGGGCCCCTTTGGGGAGCAGTACTTC. It translates to CASSSSGGPFGEQYF.